The 22 T cell receptor beta chains reported below all come from one sample, sequenced in a study of T cell responses to AZD1222 COVID-19 vaccine. Assay used: immunoSEQ multiplex PCR; TCRdb lists only in-frame clones, some missing. In the table there are 97,000 or so clones, approximately 90% of which are singletons. Specimen: peripheral blood, collected on day 0 of AZD1222 vaccination. The receptor source for this set is an adult in good health.

The V and J genes are TRBV7-2 and TRBJ2-5; 8 bases agree with TRBD2. The junction had 4 bases not matched to a gene; V was cut back by 1 base and J by 0 bases. CDR1 is SGHTA and CDR2 is FQGNSA in the germline V gene. The CDR3 has 16 amino acids. The CDR3 nucleotides are TGTGCCAGCAGCTTAGTGCGGGGGGCAAACCAAGAGACCCAGTACTTC. Translating it yields CASSLVRGANQETQYF.

CDR3 in DNA: TGTGCCAGCAGCGTTAGCGGGGGACCCTACGAGCAGTACTTC. Encoded protein: CASSVSGGPYEQYF. The chain is built from TRBV9 and TRBJ2-7; the match to TRBD2 covers 9 bases. Losses at the gene ends were 2 bases for V and 2 bases for J; bases not matched to a gene: 2. The CDR3 totals 14 residues. The germline gives CDR1 SGDLS, CDR2 YYNGEE.

The chain employs TRBV11-2 and TRBJ1-3; D is uncertain. Trimming took 5 bases from V and 3 from J, leaving 11 bases between them. Germline loops: CDR1 SGHAT, CDR2 FQNNGV. The length of the CDR3 is 14 residues. CDR3 amino acids: CASSKGRVGNTIYF. The CDR3 coding sequence is TGTGCCAGCAGCAAAGGGAGGGTTGGAAACACCATATATTTT.

The gene calls are TRBV19 and TRBJ1-5; D possibly corresponds to TRBD1 (5 bases). Deletions cut 9 bases from V and 3 bases from J, with 18 bases between. The CDR3 is 15 residues long. Looked up from germline, CDR1 is LNHDA and CDR2 is SQIVND (reference sequence). CDR3 loop: CASHSRGRLNQPQHF. CDR3 DNA: TGTGCCAGCCATAGTAGGGGACGTCTCAATCAGCCCCAGCATTTT. Full variable domain (outside the CDR3, taken from reference TRBV19 and TRBJ1-5): DGGITQSPKYLFRKEGQNVTLSCEQNLNHDAMYWYRQDPGQGLRLIYYSQIVNDFQKGDIAEGYSVSREKKESFPLTVTSAQKNPTAFYLCASHSRGRLNQPQHFGDGTRLSIL.

The J gene is TRBJ1-2, the V gene TRBV18; unclear D gene. The CDR3 loop spans 14 amino acids. The V and J ends lost 2 bases and 2 bases respectively, with 9 bases between them. CDR1 and CDR2 (germline): KGHSH, LQKENI. The CDR3 is CASSPADLNYGYTF. The CDR3 region has the DNA TGTGCCAGCTCACCAGCAGACTTAAACTATGGCTACACCTTC.

V is TRBV5-1 and J is TRBJ2-5; TRBD1 matches at 11 bases. The CDR3 runs 14 residues. Germline V lookup: CDR1 SGHRS, CDR2 YFSETQ. Trimming removed 4 bases from V and 4 bases from J; junction bases left unmatched: 3. The CDR3 spells CASSPGTGGETQYF. In DNA, the CDR3 is TGCGCCAGCAGCCCCGGGACAGGGGGAGAGACCCAGTACTTC.

J is TRBJ2-2 and V is TRBV19; D call uncertain. The length of the CDR3 is 16 residues. Germline-derived CDR1 and CDR2 are LNHDA and SQIVND (reference sequence). V was clipped by 3 bases and J by 7 bases, with 18 bases between them. The CDR3 here is CASSIRLSSSGGELFF. In DNA form, the CDR3 reads TGTGCCAGTAGTATCCGGTTGAGCAGTTCGGGCGGGGAGCTGTTTTTT.

The chain recombines TRBV7-2 with TRBJ1-2, with 9 positions matching TRBD1. From germline, CDR1 is SGHTA and CDR2 FQGNSA. This CDR3 region has 13 residues. The V and J ends lost 5 bases and 8 bases, in that order; junction bases with no gene match: 6. The CDR3 sequence is CASSDRGASGYTF. For the CDR3, the DNA is TGTGCCAGCAGCGACAGGGGGGCGAGCGGCTACACCTTC.

The genes are TRBV2 and TRBJ2-1; D call uncertain. The CDR3 extends over 13 amino acids. CDR1 SNHLY and CDR2 FYNNEI come from the germline V gene. V shed 5 bases and J shed 6 bases, with 11 bases lying between them. As DNA, the CDR3 is TGTGCCAGCAGTACGGCCGCTAGCAATGAGCAGTTCTTC. Amino acids: CASSTAASNEQFF.

The sample holds one count of this clone. The chain has TRBV28 and TRBJ2-2; no clear D. Germline V gene sequence: CDR1 MDHEN, CDR2 SYDVKM. The CDR3 has 15 residues. Trimming stripped 7 bases from V and 0 bases from J, with 12 bases between. The CDR3 DNA sequence: TGTGCCAGCAAAACGGGTTCCGCGAACACCGGGGAGCTGTTTTTT. This codes for CASKTGSANTGELFF.

Comment on this clone: The junction does not match germline at one end; this may be a read error. The V and J genes are TRBV5-1 and TRBJ1-2; 9 nucleotides agree with TRBD1. Germline V gives CDR1 SGHRS, CDR2 YFSETQ. This CDR3 is built from 13 residues. CDR3 nucleotides: TGCGCCAGCAGCCTTGGACAGGGGACTCGTCTCTCCTTC. This translates into CASSLGQGTRLSF. Full variable domain (rest looked up from reference TRBV5-1 and TRBJ1-2): KAGVTQTPRYLIKTRGQQVTLSCSPISGHRSVSWYQQTPGQGLQFLFEYFSETQRNKGNFPGRFSGRQFSNSRSEMNVSTLELGDSALYLCASSLGQGTRLSFGSGTRLTVV.

A single count supports this clone. The chain combines TRBV30 with TRBJ2-7; TRBD1 matches 7 bases. This CDR3 is built from 17 residues. The ends lost 3 bases at V and 0 bases at J; junction bases unmatched: 14. Per germline, CDR1 GTSNPN and CDR2 SVGIG (reference sequence). The CDR3 loop is CAWSTGTVFKSSYEQYF. The CDR3 DNA reads TGTGCCTGGAGCACGGGGACAGTTTTTAAGAGCTCCTACGAGCAGTACTTC.

By share, this clone ranks as medium-sized. This chain connects TRBV9 to TRBJ2-3; D is ambiguous. The CDR3 spans 14 residues. Germline V CDR1 and CDR2: SGDLS, YYNGEE. The germline V and J ends were trimmed by 0 bases and 1 base, with 6 bases remaining between them. Here the CDR3 reads CASSVVQGTDTQYF. The CDR3 bases are TGTGCCAGCAGCGTAGTCCAGGGCACAGATACGCAGTATTTT. The full variable domain, in which reference TRBV9 and TRBJ2-3 provide the parts outside the CDR3, is DSGVTQTPKHLITATGQRVTLRCSPRSGDLSVYWYQQSLDQGLQFLIQYYNGEERAKGNILERFSAQQFPDLHSELNLSSLELGDSALYFCASSVVQGTDTQYFGPGTRLTVL.

V is TRBV19 and J is TRBJ1-6, with D uncertain. The germline V gene has CDR1 LNHDA and CDR2 SQIVND (reference sequence). This CDR3 is built from 16 residues. The V and J ends lost 2 bases and 0 bases respectively, with 8 bases between them. CDR3 amino acids: CASSIQKSSYNSPLHF. The CDR3 bases are TGTGCCAGTAGTATACAGAAAAGCTCCTATAATTCACCCCTCCACTTT.

The rearrangement joins TRBV15 to TRBJ2-7, with D perhaps assigned TRBD1 or TRBD2 (6 bases each). The length of the CDR3 is 14 residues. Trimming left V 8 bases short and J 0 bases short, with 14 bases between. Germline lookup yields CDR1 LNHNV and CDR2 YYDKDF (reference sequence). The CDR3 region is CATRGTSSSYEQYF. The CDR3 DNA reads as TGTGCCACCCGGGGGACAAGCAGCTCCTACGAGCAGTACTTC. Combining the CDR3 with reference TRBV15 and TRBJ2-7 gives the whole variable domain DAMVIQNPRYQVTQFGKPVTLSCSQTLNHNVMYWYQQKSSQAPKLLFHYYDKDFNNEADTPDNFQSRRPNTSFCFLDIRSPGLGDTAMYLCATRGTSSSYEQYFGPGTRLTVT.

This clone was seen a handful of times. The chain joins TRBV12-3 or TRBV12-4 to TRBJ1-1; D gene unclear. V lost 4 bases to trimming and J lost 5 bases, with 8 bases between them. CDR3 length equals 12 residues. CDR3 sequence (DNA): TGTGCCAGCAGTTCCTATCGGACTGAAGCTTTCTTT. It translates to CASSSYRTEAFF.

The chain is built from TRBV18 and TRBJ2-1; tentatively, D is TRBD1 (6 bases). The V end lost 2 bases, the J end lost 10 bases, and 9 bases lay between the germline ends. The CDR3 runs 12 residues. The germline V gene has CDR1 KGHSH and CDR2 LQKENI. Here the CDR3 DNA reads TGTGCCAGCTCACCAAGCACAGGGGAGCAGTTCTTC. This encodes CASSPSTGEQFF.

CDR3: CAWRAFSAPNSPLHF. For the CDR3, the DNA is TGTGCCTGGAGGGCCTTTTCCGCACCTAATTCACCCCTCCACTTT. The chain recombines TRBV30 with TRBJ1-6; D not certain. Trimming left V 3 bases short and J 6 bases short, with 15 bases between. CDR1 and CDR2 (germline): GTSNPN, SVGIG (reference sequence). CDR3 length equals 15 residues.

The V gene is TRBV28, the J gene TRBJ1-4; D is ambiguous. V was shortened by 6 bases and J by 4 bases, with 6 bases between the two germline ends. This CDR3 spans 12 amino acids. The germline CDR1 and CDR2 sequences are MDHEN and SYDVKM. CDR3 nucleotide sequence: TGTGCCAGCAGCCCCTTTAATGAAAAACTGTTTTTT. Its protein is CASSPFNEKLFF.

This chain joins TRBV29-1 and TRBJ2-3, with 16 bases lining up with TRBD2. The CDR3 is made up of 17 amino acids. Trimming removed 6 bases from V and 1 base from J; junction bases left unmatched: 7. Germline CDR1 SQVTM, CDR2 ANQGSEA. CDR3 nucleotides: TGCAGCGTCGCGGGACTAGCGGGAGGGCAAGGCACAGATACGCAGTATTTT. As protein: CSVAGLAGGQGTDTQYF.

The V gene is TRBV7-2, the J gene TRBJ2-7; D uncertain. This CDR3 has 11 residues. The V gene's germline CDR1 is SGHTA and CDR2 FQGNSA. With 1 base removed from V and 5 bases from J, the gap between germline ends came to 3 bases. The CDR3 is CASSLVDEQYF. The CDR3 coding sequence is TGTGCCAGCAGCTTAGTGGACGAGCAGTACTTC.

The chain is built from TRBV7-6 and TRBJ2-1; D is unclear. V dropped 5 bases and J dropped 0 bases, with 11 bases sitting between them. This CDR3 is built from 15 residues. The germline V gene has CDR1 SGHVS and CDR2 FNYEAQ. CDR3 region: CASSRSPSSYNEQFF. CDR3 nucleotide sequence: TGTGCCAGCAGCCGGAGTCCCAGCTCCTACAATGAGCAGTTCTTC. Complete variable domain (other parts from reference TRBV7-6 and TRBJ2-1): GAGVSQSPRYKVTKRGQDVALRCDPISGHVSLYWYRQALGQGPEFLTYFNYEAQQDKSGLPNDRFSAERPEGSISTLTIQRTEQRDSAMYRCASSRSPSSYNEQFFGPGTRLTVL.